This T cell receptor (beta chain) stems from a study of T cells in Graves' hyperthyroidism and ophthalmopathy. Researchers amplified the TCR beta CDR3 regions from RNA transcripts. Initially, a first-round RT-PCR of the TCR CDR3 employed the HTBI primer set. TCRdb fed the multiplex PCR reads into MiXCR, producing one record per CDR3 protein. The sample yields about 370,000 distinct CDR3 sequences, around 15% seen once. Ophthalmopathy cases met thresholds of Clinical Activity Score at least 3, NOSPECS grade at least 4 and duration under 3 months. Those patients with uncontrolled infection, other autoimmune disease, pregnancy or lactation were excluded. Diagnoses rested on clinical symptoms, serum thyroxine and TRAb, thyroid ultrasound and orbital computed tomography. This clonotype was seen repeatedly, ten times or more. Germline V gene data show CDR1 as MNHEY and CDR2 as SMNVEV (reference sequence). V dropped 2 bases and J dropped 4 bases, with 17 bases sitting between them. This CDR3 region has 16 residues.

The TCR was taken from a woman aged 55-69 years with Graves' ophthalmopathy. The source material was blood. This rearrangement joins TRBV27 to TRBJ1-1, with D possibly TRBD1 on 5 matching bases. Here the CDR3 reads CASSLGPRDFTTEAFF. The DNA for the CDR3 is TGTGCCAGCAGTTTAGGCCCCCGGGACTTTACCACTGAAGCTTTCTTT.